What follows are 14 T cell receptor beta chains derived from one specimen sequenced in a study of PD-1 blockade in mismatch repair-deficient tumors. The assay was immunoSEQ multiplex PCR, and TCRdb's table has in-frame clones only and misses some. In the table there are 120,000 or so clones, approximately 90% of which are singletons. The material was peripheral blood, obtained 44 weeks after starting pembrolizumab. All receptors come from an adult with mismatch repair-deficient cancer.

CDR3 sequence reads: CAWASDSSTDTQYF. Here the CDR3 DNA reads TGTGCCTGGGCTAGCGACTCTAGCACAGATACGCAGTATTTT. V and J are TRBV30 and TRBJ2-3, with D perhaps matching TRBD2 (6 bases). V was trimmed by 5 bases and J by 0 bases, leaving 12 bases between them. Germline V gene sequence: CDR1 GTSNPN, CDR2 SVGIG (reference sequence). The CDR3 loop spans 14 amino acids. Based on the CDR3 plus reference TRBV30 and TRBJ2-3, the full variable domain is SQTIHQWPATLVQPVGSPLSLECTVEGTSNPNLYWYRQAAGRGLQLLFYSVGIGQISSEVPQNLSASRPQDRQFILSSKKLLLSDSGFYLCAWASDSSTDTQYFGPGTRLTVL.

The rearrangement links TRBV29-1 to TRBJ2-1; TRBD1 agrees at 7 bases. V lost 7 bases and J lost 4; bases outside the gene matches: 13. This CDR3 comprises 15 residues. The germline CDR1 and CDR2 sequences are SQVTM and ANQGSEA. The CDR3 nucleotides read TGCAGCGGGAAATCCGGGACAGCCCTATACAATGAGCAGTTCTTC. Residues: CSGKSGTALYNEQFF.

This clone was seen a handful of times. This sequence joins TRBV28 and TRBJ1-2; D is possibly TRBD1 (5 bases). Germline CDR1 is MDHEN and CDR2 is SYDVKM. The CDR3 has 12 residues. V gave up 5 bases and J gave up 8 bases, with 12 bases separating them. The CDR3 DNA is TGTGCCAGCAGTGCCCAGGGTCGGGGCTACACCTTC. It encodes CASSAQGRGYTF.

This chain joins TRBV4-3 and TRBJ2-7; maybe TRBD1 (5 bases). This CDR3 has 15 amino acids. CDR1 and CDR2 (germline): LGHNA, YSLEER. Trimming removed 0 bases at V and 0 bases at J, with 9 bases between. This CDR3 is CASSQDYRSSYEQYF. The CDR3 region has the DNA TGCGCCAGCAGCCAAGACTACAGGAGCTCCTACGAGCAGTACTTC.

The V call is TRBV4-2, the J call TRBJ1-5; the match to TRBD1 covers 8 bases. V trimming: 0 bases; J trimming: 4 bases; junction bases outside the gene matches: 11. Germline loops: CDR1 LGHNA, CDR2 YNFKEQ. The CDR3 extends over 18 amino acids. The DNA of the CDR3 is TGTGCCAGCAGCCAAGATCCCAGCGACAGGGGCAGGAATCAGCCCCAGCATTTT. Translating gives CASSQDPSDRGRNQPQHF.

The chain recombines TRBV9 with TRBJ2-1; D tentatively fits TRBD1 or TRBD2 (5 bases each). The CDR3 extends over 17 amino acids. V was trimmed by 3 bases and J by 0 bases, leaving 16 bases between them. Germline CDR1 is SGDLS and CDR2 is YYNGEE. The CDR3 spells CASSGRGALSSYNEQFF. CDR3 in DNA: TGTGCCAGCAGCGGCCGAGGGGCCTTGAGCTCCTACAATGAGCAGTTCTTC.

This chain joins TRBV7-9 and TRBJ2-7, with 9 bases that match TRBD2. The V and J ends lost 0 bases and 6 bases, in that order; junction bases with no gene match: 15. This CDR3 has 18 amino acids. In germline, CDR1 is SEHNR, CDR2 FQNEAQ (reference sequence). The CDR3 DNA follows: TGTGCCAGCAGCTTAGCGGATTTGCGGGAGGGCCGAGGGGGCGAGCAGTACTTC. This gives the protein CASSLADLREGRGGEQYF.

The CDR3 loop is CASSLRGTTDTQYF. CDR3 coding DNA: TGTGCCAGCAGTTTGAGGGGGACCACAGATACGCAGTATTTT. The chain uses TRBV28 and TRBJ2-3; D is perhaps TRBD1 (6 bases). The V gene's germline CDR1 is MDHEN and CDR2 SYDVKM. V was trimmed by 3 bases and J by 2 bases, leaving 9 bases between them. The CDR3 contains 14 residues.

CDR3 sequence reads: CASSLDRGLATSTDTQYF. CDR3 coding DNA: TGTGCCAGCAGCTTAGACAGGGGTCTAGCTACTAGCACAGATACGCAGTATTTT. This chain links TRBV7-2 with TRBJ2-3; 7 bases agree with TRBD1. The trim removed 1 base at V and 0 bases at J, leaving 10 bases unmatched. The CDR3 loop spans 18 amino acids. The germline V gene has CDR1 SGHTA and CDR2 FQGNSA.

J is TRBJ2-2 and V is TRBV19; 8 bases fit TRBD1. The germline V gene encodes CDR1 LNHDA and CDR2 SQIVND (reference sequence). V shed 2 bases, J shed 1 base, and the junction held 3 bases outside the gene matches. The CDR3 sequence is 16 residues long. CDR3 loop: CASSIQGTGNTGELFF. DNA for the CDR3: TGTGCCAGTAGTATACAAGGGACAGGGAACACCGGGGAGCTGTTTTTT.

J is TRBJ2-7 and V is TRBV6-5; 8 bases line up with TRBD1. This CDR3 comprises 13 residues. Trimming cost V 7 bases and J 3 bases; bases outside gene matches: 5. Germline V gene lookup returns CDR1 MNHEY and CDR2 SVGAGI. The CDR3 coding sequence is TGTGCCAGCACCCGAGGACAGGGCTACGAGCAGTACTTC. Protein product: CASTRGQGYEQYF.

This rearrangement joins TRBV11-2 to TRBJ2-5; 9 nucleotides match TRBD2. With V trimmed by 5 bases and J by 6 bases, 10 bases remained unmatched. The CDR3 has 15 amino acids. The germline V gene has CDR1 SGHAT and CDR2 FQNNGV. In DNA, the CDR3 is TGTGCCAGCAGCCCCCTCGCGGGAGGGCCTCAGACCCAGTACTTC. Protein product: CASSPLAGGPQTQYF.

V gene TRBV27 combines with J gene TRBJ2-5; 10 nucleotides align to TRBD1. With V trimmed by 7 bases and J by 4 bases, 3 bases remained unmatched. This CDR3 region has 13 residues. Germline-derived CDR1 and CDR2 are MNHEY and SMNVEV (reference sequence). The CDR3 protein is CASKRDRGETQYF. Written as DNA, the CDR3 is TGTGCCAGCAAAAGGGACAGGGGAGAGACCCAGTACTTC.

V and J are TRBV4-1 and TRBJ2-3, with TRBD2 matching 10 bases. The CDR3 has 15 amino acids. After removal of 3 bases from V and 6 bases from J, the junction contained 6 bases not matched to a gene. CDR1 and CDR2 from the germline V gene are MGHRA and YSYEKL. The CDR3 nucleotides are TGCGCCAGCAGCCATTGGACTAGCGGTCAGGATACGCAGTATTTT. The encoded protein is CASSHWTSGQDTQYF.